This TCR beta chain was documented in a study of STAT5B mutations in CD4+ large granular lymphocyte leukemia (dated by TCRdb to 2022 to 2024). Notes on the research overall: Among the healthy controls, the CDR3 'QG' motif was associated with a particular HLA allele. The study compared the TCRbeta repertoires of patients with CD4+ T-cell large granular lymphocyte leukemia against the TCRbeta repertoires of healthy blood donors. The purity of purified fractions was confirmed by flow cytometry on FACSCanto II or FACSVerse to exceed 95% among lymphocytes.

The healthy controls were 37 blood donors, and the buffy coats of these donors were supplied by the Finnish Red Cross blood service. All TCR-sequenced material derived from peripheral blood: patient blood samples and healthy donor buffy coats. Peripheral blood mononuclear cells were isolated by Ficoll-Hypaque gradient centrifugation. CD4+ cells were purified magnetically from the buffy coats of healthy controls. Genomic DNA was extracted using the Gentra Puregene Cell and Tissue kit, and a Qubit 2.0 fluorometer was used to quantify it. From its cysteine to its phenylalanine, the CDR3 spans 13 amino acids. Left in the record is the CDR3 DNA by itself, 39 bases read in frame from the first base. V and J lose 2 bases and 5 bases, and a span of 10 bases separates them. CDR1 and CDR2, looked up from the germline V gene, are SGHRS and YFSETQ. The immunoSEQ assay at survey resolution was applied to genomic DNA for sequencing of TCRbeta rearrangements. The original methods were these. In the TCR sequencing data, the lowest productive clonotype frequency that could be detected was 2.59 x 10-5. Only productive TCRbeta rearrangements, defined as complete and in-frame sequences, were included in the analyses. Clonality for each sample was calculated as Simpson clonality in the immunoSEQ Analyzer version 3.0. Clones were binned by frequency as very rare, small, medium, large (1-20%) or hyperexpanded (>20%). Generation probabilities were estimated with OLGA 1.2.3, V-gene circos plots were made with VDJtools, specificities were searched in VDJdb, and CDR3 motifs were identified with GLIPH. This immuneACCESS table, as held by TCRdb, lists in-frame sequences with V and J called but not all clones. Of the missing ones, under half trace to an unresolved V gene in checked studies; the others have no known cause. V and J calls and clone size are those listed in that table; D and trimming were worked out from the DNA. This sample is represented by approximately 35,000 clones; roughly four fifths of them were singletons. The ten largest account for around 2.1% of the sample.

Study-wide conclusions, independent of this receptor: Enrichment of TRBV06-family usage was observed among the top patient clones (8/27) relative to healthy controls (2/35). Main leukemic clonotypes were private to each patient, although roughly 26% of the main leukemic clonotypes were found at low frequency in the non-leukemic repertoires of other patients. Data were not HLA-matched; higher clonality in CD4+ versus CD8+ T-LGLL could reflect the relatively small sample size. Greater clonality appeared to be present in CD4-sorted patient repertoires than in healthy CD4+ repertoires, and the difference was retained after the putative leukemic clones were removed.

As concerns this clone: It lacks a known antigen. The sample holds no much larger clone one base away, and base qualities are not on file.

The rearrangement joined TRBV5-1 to TRBJ1-2; TRBD1 is perhaps the D gene, given 6 matching bases. The sample was CD4+ T cells from blood buffy coats. This TCR was sampled from a human donor in good health. The CDR3 is CASSLSGDYGYTF. The DNA is as follows: TGCGCCAGCAGCTTATCAGGGGATTATGGCTACACCTTC.